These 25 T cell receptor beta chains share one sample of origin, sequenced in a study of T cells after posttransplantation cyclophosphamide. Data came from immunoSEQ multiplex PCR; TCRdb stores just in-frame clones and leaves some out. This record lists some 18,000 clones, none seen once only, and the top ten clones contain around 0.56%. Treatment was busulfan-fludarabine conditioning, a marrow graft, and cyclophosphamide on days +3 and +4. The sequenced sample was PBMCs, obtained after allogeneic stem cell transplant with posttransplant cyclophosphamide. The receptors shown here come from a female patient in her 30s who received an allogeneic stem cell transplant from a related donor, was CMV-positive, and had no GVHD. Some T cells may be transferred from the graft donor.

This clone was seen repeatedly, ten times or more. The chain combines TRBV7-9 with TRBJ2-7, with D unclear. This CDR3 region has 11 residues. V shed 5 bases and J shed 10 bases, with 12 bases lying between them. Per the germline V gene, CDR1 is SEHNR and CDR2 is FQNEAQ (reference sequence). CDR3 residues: CASSELVLQYF. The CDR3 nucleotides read TGTGCCAGCAGCGAACTTGTACTCCAGTACTTC. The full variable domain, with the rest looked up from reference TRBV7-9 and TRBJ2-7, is DTGVSQNPRHKITKRGQNVTFRCDPISEHNRLYWYRQTLGQGPEFLTYFQNEAQLEKSRLLSDRFSAERPKGSFSTLEIQRTEQGDSAMYLCASSELVLQYFGPGTRLTVT.

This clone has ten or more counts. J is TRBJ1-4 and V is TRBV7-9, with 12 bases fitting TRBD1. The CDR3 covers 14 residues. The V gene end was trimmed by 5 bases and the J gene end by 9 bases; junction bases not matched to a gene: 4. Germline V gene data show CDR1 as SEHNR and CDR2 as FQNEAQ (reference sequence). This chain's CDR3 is CASSPGTGGQKLFF. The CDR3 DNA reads TGTGCCAGCAGCCCCGGGACAGGGGGCCAAAAACTGTTTTTT.

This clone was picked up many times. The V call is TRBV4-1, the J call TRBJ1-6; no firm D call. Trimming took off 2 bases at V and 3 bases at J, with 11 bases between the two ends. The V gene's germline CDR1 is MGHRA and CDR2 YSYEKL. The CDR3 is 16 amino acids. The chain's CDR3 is CASSQIDGDYNSPLHF. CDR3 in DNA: TGCGCCAGCAGCCAAATCGACGGGGACTATAATTCACCCCTCCACTTT.

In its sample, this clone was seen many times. The CDR3 sequence: CASSADRFYEQYF. The CDR3 DNA is TGTGCCAGCAGCGCAGACAGATTCTACGAGCAGTACTTC. The chain recombines TRBV11-2 with TRBJ2-7, with D tentatively TRBD1 (5 bases). Trimming removed 5 bases at V and 3 bases at J, with 11 bases between. The CDR3 totals 13 residues. Germline loops: CDR1 SGHAT, CDR2 FQNNGV. Drawing the rest from reference TRBV11-2 and TRBJ2-7, the complete variable domain is EAGVAQSPRYKIIEKRQSVAFWCNPISGHATLYWYQQILGQGPKLLIQFQNNGVVDDSQLPKDRFSAERLKGVDSTLKIQPAKLEDSAVYLCASSADRFYEQYFGPGTRLTVT.

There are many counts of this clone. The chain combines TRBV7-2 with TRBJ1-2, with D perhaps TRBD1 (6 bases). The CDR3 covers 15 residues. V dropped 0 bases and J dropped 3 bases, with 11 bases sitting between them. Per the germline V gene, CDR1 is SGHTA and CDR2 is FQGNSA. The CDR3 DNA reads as TGTGCCAGCAGCTTAGCCAAAGGACAGTACTATGGCTACACCTTC. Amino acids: CASSLAKGQYYGYTF.

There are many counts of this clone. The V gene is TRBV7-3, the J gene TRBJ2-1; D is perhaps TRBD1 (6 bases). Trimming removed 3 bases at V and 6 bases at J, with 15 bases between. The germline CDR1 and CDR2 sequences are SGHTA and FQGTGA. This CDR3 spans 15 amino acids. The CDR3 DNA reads TGTGCCAGCAGCTTGACAGGCTACCCTAGCAATGAGCAGTTCTTC. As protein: CASSLTGYPSNEQFF.

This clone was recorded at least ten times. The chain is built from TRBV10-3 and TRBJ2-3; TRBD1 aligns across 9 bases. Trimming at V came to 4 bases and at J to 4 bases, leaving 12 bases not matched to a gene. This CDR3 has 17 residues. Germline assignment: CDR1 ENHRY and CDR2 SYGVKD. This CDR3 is CAISGKDWTGASDTQYF. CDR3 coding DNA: TGTGCCATCAGTGGGAAGGACTGGACAGGGGCTTCAGATACGCAGTATTTT.

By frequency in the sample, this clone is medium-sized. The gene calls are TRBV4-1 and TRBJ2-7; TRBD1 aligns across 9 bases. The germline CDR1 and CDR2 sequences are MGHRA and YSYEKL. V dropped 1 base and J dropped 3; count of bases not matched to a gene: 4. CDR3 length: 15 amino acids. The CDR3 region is CASSQGTGVHYEQYF. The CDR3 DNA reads TGCGCCAGCAGCCAAGGGACAGGGGTGCACTACGAGCAGTACTTC.

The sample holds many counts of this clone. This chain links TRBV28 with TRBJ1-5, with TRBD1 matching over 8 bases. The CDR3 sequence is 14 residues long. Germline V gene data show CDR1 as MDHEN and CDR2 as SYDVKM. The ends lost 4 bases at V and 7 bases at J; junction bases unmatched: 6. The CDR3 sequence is CASSWTGRNQPQHF. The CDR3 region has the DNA TGTGCCAGCAGTTGGACAGGGCGAAACCAGCCCCAGCATTTT.

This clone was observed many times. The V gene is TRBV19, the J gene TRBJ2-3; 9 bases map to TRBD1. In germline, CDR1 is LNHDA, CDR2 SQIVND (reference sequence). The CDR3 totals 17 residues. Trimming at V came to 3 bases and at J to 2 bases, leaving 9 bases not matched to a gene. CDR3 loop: CASSMRTGTGFTDTQYF. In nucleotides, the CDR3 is TGTGCCAGTAGTATGCGCACCGGGACAGGGTTCACAGATACGCAGTATTTT.

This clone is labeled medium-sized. CDR3 residues: CASIPDSNSNQPQHF. The DNA for the CDR3 is TGTGCCAGTATCCCTGACTCGAATAGCAATCAGCCCCAGCATTTT. The rearrangement uses TRBV19 and TRBJ1-5; no definite D call. The CDR3 is 15 amino acids. V was clipped by 7 bases and J by 0 bases, with 13 bases between them. Per germline, CDR1 LNHDA and CDR2 SQIVND (reference sequence).

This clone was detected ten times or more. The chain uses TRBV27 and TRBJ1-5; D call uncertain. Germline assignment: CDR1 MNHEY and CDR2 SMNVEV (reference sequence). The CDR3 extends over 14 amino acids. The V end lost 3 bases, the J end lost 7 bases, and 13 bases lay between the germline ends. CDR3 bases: TGTGCCAGCAGTTTGACAATCCGTCAACAGCCCCAGCATTTT. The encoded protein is CASSLTIRQQPQHF.

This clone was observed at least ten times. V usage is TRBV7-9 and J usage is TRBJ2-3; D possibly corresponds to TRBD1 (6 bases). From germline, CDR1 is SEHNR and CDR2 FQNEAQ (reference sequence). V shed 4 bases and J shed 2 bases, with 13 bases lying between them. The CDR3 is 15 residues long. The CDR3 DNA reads TGTGCCAGCAGCTGGGGGCCCGAACCCACAGATACGCAGTATTTT. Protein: CASSWGPEPTDTQYF. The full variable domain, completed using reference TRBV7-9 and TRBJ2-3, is DTGVSQNPRHKITKRGQNVTFRCDPISEHNRLYWYRQTLGQGPEFLTYFQNEAQLEKSRLLSDRFSAERPKGSFSTLEIQRTEQGDSAMYLCASSWGPEPTDTQYFGPGTRLTVL.

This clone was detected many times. CDR3 DNA: TGTGCCAGCAGCGCCGGGACTAGCGGAGAGACCCAGTACTTC. Residues: CASSAGTSGETQYF. The V gene is TRBV9, the J gene TRBJ2-5; 11 bases are shared with TRBD2. CDR1 and CDR2 (germline): SGDLS, YYNGEE. The CDR3 runs 14 residues. J lost 4 bases, V lost 3 bases, and 2 bases had no gene match.

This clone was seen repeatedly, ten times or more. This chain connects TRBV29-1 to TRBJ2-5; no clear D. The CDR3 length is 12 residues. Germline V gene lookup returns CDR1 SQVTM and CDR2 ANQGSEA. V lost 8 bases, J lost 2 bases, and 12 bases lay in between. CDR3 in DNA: TGCAGCTTAACAGTTTCGCAAGAGACCCAGTACTTC. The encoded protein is CSLTVSQETQYF.

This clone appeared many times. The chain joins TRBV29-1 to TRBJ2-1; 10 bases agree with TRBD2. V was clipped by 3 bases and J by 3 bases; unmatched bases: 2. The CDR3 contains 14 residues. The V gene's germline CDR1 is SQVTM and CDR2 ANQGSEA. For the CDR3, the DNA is TGCAGCGTTGACCGGACTAGCGGCTACAATGAGCAGTTCTTC. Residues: CSVDRTSGYNEQFF.

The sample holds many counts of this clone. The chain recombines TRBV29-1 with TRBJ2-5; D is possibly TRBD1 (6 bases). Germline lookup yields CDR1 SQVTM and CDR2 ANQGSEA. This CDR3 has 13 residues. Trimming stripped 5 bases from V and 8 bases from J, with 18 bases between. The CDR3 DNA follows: TGCAGCGTTCACAGGACAGTACATGGAACCCAGTACTTC. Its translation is CSVHRTVHGTQYF. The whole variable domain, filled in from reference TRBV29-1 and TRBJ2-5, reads SAVISQKPSRDICQRGTSLTIQCQVDSQVTMMFWYRQQPGQSLTLIATANQGSEATYESGFVIDKFPISRPNLTFSTLTVSNMSPEDSSIYLCSVHRTVHGTQYFGPGTRLLVL.

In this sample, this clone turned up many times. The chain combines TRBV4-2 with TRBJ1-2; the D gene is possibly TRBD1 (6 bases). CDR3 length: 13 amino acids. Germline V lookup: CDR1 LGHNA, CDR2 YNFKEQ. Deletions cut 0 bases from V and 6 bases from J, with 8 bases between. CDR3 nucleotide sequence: TGTGCCAGCAGCCAAGAAAAGGGGGATGGCTACACCTTC. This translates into CASSQEKGDGYTF.

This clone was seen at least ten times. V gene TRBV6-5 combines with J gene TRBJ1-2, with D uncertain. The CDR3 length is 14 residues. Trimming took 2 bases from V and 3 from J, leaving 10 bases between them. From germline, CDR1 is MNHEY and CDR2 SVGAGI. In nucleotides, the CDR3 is TGTGCCAGCAGTTACACCCAGGCCCACTATGGCTACACCTTC. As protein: CASSYTQAHYGYTF.

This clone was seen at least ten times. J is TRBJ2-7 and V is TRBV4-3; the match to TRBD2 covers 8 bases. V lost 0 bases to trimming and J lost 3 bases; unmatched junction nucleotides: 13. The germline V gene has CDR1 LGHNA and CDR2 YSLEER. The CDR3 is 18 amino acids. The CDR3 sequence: CASSQDFSFGREDYEQYF. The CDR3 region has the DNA TGCGCCAGCAGCCAAGATTTTTCGTTCGGGAGGGAAGACTACGAGCAGTACTTC.

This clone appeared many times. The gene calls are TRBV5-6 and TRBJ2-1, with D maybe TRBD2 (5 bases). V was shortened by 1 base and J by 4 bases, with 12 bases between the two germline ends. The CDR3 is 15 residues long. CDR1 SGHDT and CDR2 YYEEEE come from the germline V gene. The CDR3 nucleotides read TGTGCCAGCAGCTTGCGAAGACGGGAATACAATGAGCAGTTCTTC. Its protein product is CASSLRRREYNEQFF.

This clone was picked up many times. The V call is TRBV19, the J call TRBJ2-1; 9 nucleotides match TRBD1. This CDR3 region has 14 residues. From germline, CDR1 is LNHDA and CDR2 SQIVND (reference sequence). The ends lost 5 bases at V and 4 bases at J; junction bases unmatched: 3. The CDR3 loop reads CASSPGQGYNEQFF. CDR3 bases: TGTGCCAGTAGTCCGGGACAGGGATACAATGAGCAGTTCTTC.

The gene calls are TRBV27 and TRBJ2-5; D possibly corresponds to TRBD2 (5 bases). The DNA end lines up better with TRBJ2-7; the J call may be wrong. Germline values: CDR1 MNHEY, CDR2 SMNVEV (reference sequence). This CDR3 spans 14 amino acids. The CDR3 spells CASSLSPVLDEQYF. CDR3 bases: TGTGCCAGCAGTTTATCCCCGGTACTAGACGAGCAGTACTTC.

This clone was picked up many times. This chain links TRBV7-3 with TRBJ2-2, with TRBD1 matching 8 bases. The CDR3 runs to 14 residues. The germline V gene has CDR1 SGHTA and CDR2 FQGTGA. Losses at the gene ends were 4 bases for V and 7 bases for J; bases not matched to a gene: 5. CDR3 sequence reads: CASSSDRAIGELFF. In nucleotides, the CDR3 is TGTGCCAGCAGCTCGGACAGGGCGATCGGGGAGCTGTTTTTT.

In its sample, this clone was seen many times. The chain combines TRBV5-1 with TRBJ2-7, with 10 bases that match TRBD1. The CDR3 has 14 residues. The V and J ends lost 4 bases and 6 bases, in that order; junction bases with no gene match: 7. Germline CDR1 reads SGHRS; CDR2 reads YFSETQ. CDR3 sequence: CASSLTGTGAEQYF. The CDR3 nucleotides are TGCGCCAGCAGCCTAACCGGGACAGGGGCCGAGCAGTACTTC. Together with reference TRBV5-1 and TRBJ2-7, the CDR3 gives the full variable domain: KAGVTQTPRYLIKTRGQQVTLSCSPISGHRSVSWYQQTPGQGLQFLFEYFSETQRNKGNFPGRFSGRQFSNSRSEMNVSTLELGDSALYLCASSLTGTGAEQYFGPGTRLTVT.